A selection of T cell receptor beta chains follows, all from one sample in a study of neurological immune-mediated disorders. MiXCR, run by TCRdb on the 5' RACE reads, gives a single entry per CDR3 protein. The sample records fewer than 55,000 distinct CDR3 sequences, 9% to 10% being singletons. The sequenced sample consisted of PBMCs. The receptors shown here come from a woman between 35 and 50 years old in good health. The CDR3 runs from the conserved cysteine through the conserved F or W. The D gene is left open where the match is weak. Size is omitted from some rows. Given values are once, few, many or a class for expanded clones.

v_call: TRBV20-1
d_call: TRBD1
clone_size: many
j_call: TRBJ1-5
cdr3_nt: TGCAGTGCTAGAGCCGGGACAGGGGATCAGCCCCAGCATTTT
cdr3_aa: CSARAGTGDQPQHF

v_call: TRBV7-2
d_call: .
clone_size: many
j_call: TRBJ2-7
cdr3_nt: TGTGCCAGCAGCTCCCAGGGGGGCGGAATTTCCGAGCAGTACTTC
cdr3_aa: CASSSQGGGISEQYF

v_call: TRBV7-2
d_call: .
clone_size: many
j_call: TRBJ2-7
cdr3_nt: TGTGCCAAAGCCTACGAGCAGTACTTC
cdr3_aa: CAKAYEQYF

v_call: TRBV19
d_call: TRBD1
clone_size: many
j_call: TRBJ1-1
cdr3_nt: TGTGCCAGTAGTATGAGGCGGGACAGTGGGACTGAAGCTTTCTTT
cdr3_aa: CASSMRRDSGTEAFF

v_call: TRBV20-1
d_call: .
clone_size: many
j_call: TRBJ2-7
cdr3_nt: TGCAGTGCTAGGAAGGGCCCGGCCTACGAGCAGTACTTC
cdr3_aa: CSARKGPAYEQYF

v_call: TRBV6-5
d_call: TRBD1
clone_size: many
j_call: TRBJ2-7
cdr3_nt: TGTGCCAGCAGCCAACCGGGACAGGGGAGCGCCTACGAGCAGTACTTC
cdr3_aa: CASSQPGQGSAYEQYF

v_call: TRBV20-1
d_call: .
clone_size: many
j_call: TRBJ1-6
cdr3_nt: TGCAGTGCTAGGACCGGAGACTCACCCCTCCACTTT
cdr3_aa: CSARTGDSPLHF

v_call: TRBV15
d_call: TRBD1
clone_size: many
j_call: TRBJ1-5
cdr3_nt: TGTGCCACCAGCAGAGATACAGGGGAGAGGACCAATCAGCCCCAGCATTTT
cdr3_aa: CATSRDTGERTNQPQHF

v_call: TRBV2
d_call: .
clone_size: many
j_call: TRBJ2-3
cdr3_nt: TGTGCCAGCAGTGAAAGGCCCTGGGATACGCAGTATTTT
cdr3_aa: CASSERPWDTQYF

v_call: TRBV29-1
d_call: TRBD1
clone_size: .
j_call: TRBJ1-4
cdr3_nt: TGCAGCGTTCAGGGGGCCCAGAGAGAAAAACTGTTTTTT
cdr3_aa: CSVQGAQREKLFF

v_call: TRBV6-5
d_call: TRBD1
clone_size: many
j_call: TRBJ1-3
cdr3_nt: TGTGCCAGCAGTTTCCAAGGGACAGCTCTCTCTGGAAACACCATATATTTT
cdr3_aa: CASSFQGTALSGNTIYF

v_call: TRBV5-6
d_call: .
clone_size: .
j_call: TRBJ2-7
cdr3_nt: TGTGCCAGCAGCTTGGCATCGTGGGGCATCTCCTACGAGCAGTACTTC
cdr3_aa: CASSLASWGISYEQYF

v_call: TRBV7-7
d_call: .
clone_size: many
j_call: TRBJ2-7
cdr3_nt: TGTGCCAGCAGCCAGCGGCCGGGGGAGACCTACGAGCAGTACTTC
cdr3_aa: CASSQRPGETYEQYF

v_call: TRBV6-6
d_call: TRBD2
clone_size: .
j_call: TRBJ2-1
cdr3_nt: TGTGCCAGCAGATCGCCGGGGGGGGGCTCCTCGATCCGTGAGCAGTTCTTC
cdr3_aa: CASRSPGGGSSIREQFF

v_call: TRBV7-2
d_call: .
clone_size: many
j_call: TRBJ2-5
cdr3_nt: TGTGCCAGCAGCCGGGGAGCATCCCAAGAGACCCAGTACTTC
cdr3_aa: CASSRGASQETQYF

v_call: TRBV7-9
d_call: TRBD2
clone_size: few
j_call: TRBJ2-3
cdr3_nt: TGTGCCAGCAGCTTGGTTAGCGGGGGGGCCGGTACGCAGTATTTT
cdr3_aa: CASSLVSGGAGTQYF

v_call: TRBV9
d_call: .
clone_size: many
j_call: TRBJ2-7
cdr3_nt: TGTGCCAGCAGCGTAGGAGAAGCCTACGAGCAGTACTTC
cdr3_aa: CASSVGEAYEQYF

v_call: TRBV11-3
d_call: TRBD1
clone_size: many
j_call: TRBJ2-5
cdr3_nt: TGTGCCAGCAGCGACGGACAGGGTGCGTCTGCGGAGACCCAGTACTTC
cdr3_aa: CASSDGQGASAETQYF

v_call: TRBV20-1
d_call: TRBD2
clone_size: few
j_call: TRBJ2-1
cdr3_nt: TGCAGTGCTAGGGGACTAGGGACCTACAATGAGCAGTTCTTC
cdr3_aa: CSARGLGTYNEQFF

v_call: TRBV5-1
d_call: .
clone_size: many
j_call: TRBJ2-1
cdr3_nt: TGCGCCAGCTCCCTCGGGGACGGTTGGGATGAGCAGTTCTTC
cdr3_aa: CASSLGDGWDEQFF

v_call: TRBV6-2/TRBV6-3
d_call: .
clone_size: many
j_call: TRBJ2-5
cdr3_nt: TGTGCCAGCAGCTACGGGAGACAGACCCAGTACTTC
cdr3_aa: CASSYGRQTQYF

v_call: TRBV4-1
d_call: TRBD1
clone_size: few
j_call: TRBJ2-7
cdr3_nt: TGCGCCAGCAGCCATTGGGGACAGTCCTACGAGCAGTACTTC
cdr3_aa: CASSHWGQSYEQYF

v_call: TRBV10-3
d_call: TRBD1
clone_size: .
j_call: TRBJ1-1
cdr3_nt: TGTGTCATCAGTGCGGGACAGGGAAAGACTGAAGCTTTCTTT
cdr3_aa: CVISAGQGKTEAFF

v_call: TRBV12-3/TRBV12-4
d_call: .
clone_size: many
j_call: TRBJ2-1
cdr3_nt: TGTGCCAGCAGTTTTGGGGCAGACGAGCAGTTCTTC
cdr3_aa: CASSFGADEQFF

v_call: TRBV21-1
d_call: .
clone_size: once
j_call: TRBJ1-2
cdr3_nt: TGTGCCAGCAGCGAAATATGGGCAGTTCCGATTTACTATGGCTACACCTTC
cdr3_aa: CASSEIWAVPIYYGYTF

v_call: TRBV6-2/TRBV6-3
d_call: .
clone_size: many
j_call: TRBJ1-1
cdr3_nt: TGTGCCAGCAGTTACGGGAGGAACACTGAAGCTTTCTTT
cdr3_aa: CASSYGRNTEAFF

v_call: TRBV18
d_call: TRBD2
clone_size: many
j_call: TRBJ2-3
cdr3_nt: TGTGCCAGCTCACCACGGAGCGGGGGCACAGATACGCAGTATTTT
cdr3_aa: CASSPRSGGTDTQYF

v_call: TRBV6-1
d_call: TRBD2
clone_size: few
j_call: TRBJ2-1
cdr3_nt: TGTGCCAGCAGGACCCCCCCGGGAGGGCCTAATGAGCAGTTCTTC
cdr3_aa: CASRTPPGGPNEQFF